The next 5 T cell receptor beta chains were all read from a single sample in a study of blood T cell repertoires in COVID-19. Using immunoSEQ multiplex PCR, the repertoire was profiled, and TCRdb retains in-frame clones only, with some absent. The table lists about 260,000 clones, around 87% of them singletons. Sequenced material: peripheral blood. The receptors originated from a woman aged 40 to 50 who had recovered from COVID-19.

The chain uses TRBV5-6 and TRBJ2-3; D gene uncertain. This CDR3 comprises 13 residues. Germline V gene lookup returns CDR1 SGHDT and CDR2 YYEEEE. V lost 4 bases and J 1 base, leaving 7 bases between the germline ends. The CDR3, as DNA: TGTGCCAGCAGCGTTCGGGGCACAGATACGCAGTATTTT. This codes for CASSVRGTDTQYF.

The chain joins TRBV2 to TRBJ2-3; 9 bases are a match to TRBD2. This CDR3 has 15 residues. V shed 4 bases and J 2 bases; nucleotides not matched to a gene: 4. The germline CDR1 and CDR2 sequences are SNHLY and FYNNEI. This chain's CDR3 is CASSAIAGDTDTQYF. The CDR3 DNA sequence: TGTGCCAGCAGTGCGATAGCGGGGGACACAGATACGCAGTATTTT.

This sequence joins TRBV6-1 and TRBJ1-1; 9 bases agree with TRBD1. Germline V gene lookup returns CDR1 MNHNS and CDR2 SASEGT. This CDR3 is built from 14 residues. With 6 bases clipped from V and 1 base from J, the junction kept 3 bases outside the gene matches. The CDR3 bases are TGTGCCAGCAGACCGGGACAGGGGAACACTGAAGCTTTCTTT. It specifies CASRPGQGNTEAFF.

The chain has TRBV12-2 and TRBJ1-2. TRBV12-2 is labeled a pseudogene. The CDR3 covers 13 residues. CDR3 bases: TGTGCAAGTCGCTTGGGAGGGCTGGGTGGCTACACCTTC. This gives the protein CASRLGGLGGYTF.

The gene calls are TRBV7-2 and TRBJ1-5; D uncertain. CDR1 is SGHTA and CDR2 is FQGNSA in the germline V gene. The CDR3 contains 14 residues. Trimming removed 4 bases from V and 2 bases from J, with 9 bases in between. DNA for the CDR3: TGTGCCAGCAGCTCGAATCAGGGCAATCAGCCCCAGCATTTT. As protein: CASSSNQGNQPQHF.